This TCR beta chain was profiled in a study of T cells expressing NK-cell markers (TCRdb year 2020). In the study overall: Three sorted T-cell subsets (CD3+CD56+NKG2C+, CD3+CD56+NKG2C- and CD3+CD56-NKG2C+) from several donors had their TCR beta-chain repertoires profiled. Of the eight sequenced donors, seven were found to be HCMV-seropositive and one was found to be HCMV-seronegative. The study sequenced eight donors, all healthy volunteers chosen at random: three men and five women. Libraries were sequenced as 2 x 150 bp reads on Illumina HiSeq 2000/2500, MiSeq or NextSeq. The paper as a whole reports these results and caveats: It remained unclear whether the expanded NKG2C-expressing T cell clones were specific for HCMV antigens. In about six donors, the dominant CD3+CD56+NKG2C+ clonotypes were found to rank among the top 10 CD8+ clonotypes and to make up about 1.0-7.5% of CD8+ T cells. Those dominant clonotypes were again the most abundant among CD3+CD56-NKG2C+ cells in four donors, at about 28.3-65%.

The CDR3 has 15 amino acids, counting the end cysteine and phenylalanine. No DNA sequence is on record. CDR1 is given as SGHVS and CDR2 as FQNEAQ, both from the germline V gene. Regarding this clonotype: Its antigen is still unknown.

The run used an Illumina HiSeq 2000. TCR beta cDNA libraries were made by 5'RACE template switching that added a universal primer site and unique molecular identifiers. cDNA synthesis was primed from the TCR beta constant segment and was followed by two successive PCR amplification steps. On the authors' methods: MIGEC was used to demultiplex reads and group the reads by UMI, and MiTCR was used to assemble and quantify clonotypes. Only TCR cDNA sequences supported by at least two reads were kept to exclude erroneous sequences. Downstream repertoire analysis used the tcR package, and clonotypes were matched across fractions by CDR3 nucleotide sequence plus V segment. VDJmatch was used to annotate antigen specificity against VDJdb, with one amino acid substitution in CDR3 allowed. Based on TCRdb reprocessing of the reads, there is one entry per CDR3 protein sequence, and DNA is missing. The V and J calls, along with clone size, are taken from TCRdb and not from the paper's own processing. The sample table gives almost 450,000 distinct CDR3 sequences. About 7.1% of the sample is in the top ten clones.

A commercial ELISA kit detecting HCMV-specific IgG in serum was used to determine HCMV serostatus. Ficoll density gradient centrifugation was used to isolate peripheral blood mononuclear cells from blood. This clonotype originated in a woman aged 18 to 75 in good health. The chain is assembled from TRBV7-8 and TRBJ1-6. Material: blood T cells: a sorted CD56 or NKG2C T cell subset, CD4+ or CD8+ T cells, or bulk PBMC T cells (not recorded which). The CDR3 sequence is CASSLEWLAGSPLHF. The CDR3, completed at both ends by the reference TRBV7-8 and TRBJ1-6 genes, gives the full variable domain GAGVSQSPRYKVAKRGQDVALRCDPISGHVSLFWYQQALGQGPEFLTYFQNEAQLDKSGLPSDRFFAERPEGSVSTLKIQRTQQEDSAVYLCASSLEWLAGSPLHFGNGTRLTVT.